This T cell receptor (beta chain) was identified in a study of blood T cell repertoires in COVID-19. About the research overall: Sites across the United States, Italy and Spain contributed samples from acute and convalescent COVID-19. The cDNA or gDNA used as material had been derived from T cells, B-cell-depleted T cells, or PBMCs.

Recruited during active infection, patients (from Seattle) were subsequently followed longitudinally. This CDR3 contains 15 residues. Germline lookup yields CDR1 SGHTA and CDR2 FQGNSA. After removal of 2 bases from V and 6 bases from J, the junction contained 7 bases not matched to a gene. In the original processing: Reference gene primer amplification yielded estimated nucleated cell counts. Only in-frame clones appear in the TCRdb table, and some are missing; sequencing was by immunoSEQ multiplex PCR. The DNA was the basis for D and trimming; V, J and clone size are from that table. Among about 350,000 clones listed, roughly 89% were seen once.

The source of this sequence is a man aged 25-45 years with COVID-19, enrolled during active disease. Sequenced input: peripheral blood. This sequence joins TRBV7-2 and TRBJ1-2; 9 nucleotides align to TRBD1. CDR3 loop: CASSLTTGGLNGYTF. The CDR3 DNA sequence: TGTGCCAGCAGCTTAACCACAGGGGGCTTAAATGGCTACACCTTC.